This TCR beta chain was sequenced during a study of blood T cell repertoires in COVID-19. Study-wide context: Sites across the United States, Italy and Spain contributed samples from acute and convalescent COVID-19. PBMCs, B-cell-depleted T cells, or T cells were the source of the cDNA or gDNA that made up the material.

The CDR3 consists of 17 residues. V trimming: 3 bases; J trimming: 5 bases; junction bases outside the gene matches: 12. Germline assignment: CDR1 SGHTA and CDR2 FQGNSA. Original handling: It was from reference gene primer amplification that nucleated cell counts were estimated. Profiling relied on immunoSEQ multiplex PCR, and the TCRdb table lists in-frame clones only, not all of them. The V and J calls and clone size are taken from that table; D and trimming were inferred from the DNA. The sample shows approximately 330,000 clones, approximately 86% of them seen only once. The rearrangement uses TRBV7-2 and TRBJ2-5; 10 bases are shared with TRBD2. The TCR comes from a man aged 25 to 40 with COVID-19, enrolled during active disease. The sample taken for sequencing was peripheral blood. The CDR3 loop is CASSFRLAGAPGETQYF. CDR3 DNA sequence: TGTGCCAGCAGCTTCCGGCTAGCGGGAGCTCCGGGGGAGACCCAGTACTTC. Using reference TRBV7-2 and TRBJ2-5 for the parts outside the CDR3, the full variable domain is GAGVSQSPSNKVTEKGKDVELRCDPISGHTALYWYRQSLGQGLEFLIYFQGNSAPDKSGLPSDRFSAERTGGSVSTLTIQRTQQEDSAVYLCASSFRLAGAPGETQYFGPGTRLLVL.